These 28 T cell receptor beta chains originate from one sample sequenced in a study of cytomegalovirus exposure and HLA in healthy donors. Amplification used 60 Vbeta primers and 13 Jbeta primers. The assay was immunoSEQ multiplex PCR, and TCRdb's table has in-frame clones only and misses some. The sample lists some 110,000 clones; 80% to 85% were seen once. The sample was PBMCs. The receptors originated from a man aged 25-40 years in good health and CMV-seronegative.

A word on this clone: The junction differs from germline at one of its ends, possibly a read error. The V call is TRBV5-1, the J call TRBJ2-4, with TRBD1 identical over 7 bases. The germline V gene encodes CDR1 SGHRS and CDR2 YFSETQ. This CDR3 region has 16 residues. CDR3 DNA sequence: TGCGCCAGCAGCGCGGACAGGCTGTCCCTAAAAAACAGTCAGTACTTC. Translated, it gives CASSADRLSLKNSQYF.

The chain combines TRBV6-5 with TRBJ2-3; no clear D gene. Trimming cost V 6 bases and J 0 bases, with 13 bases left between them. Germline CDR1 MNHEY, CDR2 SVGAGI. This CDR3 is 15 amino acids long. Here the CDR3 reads CASRLTPLSTDTQYF. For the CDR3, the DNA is TGTGCCAGCAGATTAACTCCGTTGAGCACAGATACGCAGTATTTT.

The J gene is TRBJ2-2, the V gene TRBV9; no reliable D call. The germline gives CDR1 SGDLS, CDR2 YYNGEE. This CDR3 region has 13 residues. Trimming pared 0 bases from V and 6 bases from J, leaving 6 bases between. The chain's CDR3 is CASSVVPAGELFF. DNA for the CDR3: TGTGCCAGCAGCGTAGTCCCTGCCGGGGAGCTGTTTTTT.

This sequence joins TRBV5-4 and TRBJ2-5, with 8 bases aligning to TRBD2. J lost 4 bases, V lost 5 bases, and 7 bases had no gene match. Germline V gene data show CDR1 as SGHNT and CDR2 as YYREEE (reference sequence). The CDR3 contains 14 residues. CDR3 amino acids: CASSAGGRGETQYF. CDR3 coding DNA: TGTGCCAGCAGTGCGGGGGGCAGGGGAGAGACCCAGTACTTC.

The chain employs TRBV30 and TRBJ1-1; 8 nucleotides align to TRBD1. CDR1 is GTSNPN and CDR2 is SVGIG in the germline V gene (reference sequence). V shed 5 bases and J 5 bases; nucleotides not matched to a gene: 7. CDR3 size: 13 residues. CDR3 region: CAWARGQRTEAFF. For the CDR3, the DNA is TGTGCCTGGGCCAGGGGGCAGCGAACTGAAGCTTTCTTT. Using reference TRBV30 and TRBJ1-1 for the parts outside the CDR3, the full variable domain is SQTIHQWPATLVQPVGSPLSLECTVEGTSNPNLYWYRQAAGRGLQLLFYSVGIGQISSEVPQNLSASRPQDRQFILSSKKLLLSDSGFYLCAWARGQRTEAFFGQGTRLTVV.

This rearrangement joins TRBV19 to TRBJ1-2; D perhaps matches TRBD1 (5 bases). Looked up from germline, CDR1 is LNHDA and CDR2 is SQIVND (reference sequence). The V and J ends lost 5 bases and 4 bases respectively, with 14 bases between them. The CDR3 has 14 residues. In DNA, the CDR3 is TGTGCCAGTAGTTGGGGCAGGGATGGCTATGGCTACACCTTC. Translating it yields CASSWGRDGYGYTF.

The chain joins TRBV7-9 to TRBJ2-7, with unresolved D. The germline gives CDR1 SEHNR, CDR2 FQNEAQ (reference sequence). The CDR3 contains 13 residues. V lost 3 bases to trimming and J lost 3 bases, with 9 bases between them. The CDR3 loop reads CASSLISSYEQYF. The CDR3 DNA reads TGTGCCAGCAGCTTGATCTCCAGCTACGAGCAGTACTTC.

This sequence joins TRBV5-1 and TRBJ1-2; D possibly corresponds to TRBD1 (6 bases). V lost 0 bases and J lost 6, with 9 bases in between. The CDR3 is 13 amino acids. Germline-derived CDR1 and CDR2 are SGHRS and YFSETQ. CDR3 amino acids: CASSLAGEDGYTF. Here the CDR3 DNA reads TGCGCCAGCAGCTTGGCAGGGGAAGATGGCTACACCTTC.

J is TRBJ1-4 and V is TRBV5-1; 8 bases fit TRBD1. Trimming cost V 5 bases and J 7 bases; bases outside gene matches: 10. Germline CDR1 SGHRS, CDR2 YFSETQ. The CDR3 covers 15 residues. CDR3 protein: CASRSGGALSEKLFF. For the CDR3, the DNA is TGCGCCAGCAGATCAGGGGGCGCGTTGAGTGAAAAACTGTTTTTT.

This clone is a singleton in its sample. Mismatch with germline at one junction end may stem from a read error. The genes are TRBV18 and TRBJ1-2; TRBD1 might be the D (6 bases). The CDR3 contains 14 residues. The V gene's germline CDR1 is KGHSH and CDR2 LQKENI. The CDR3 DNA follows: TGTGCCAGCTCCCCACCGGGGGCTAGCTATGGCTACACCTTC. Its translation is CASSPPGASYGYTF.

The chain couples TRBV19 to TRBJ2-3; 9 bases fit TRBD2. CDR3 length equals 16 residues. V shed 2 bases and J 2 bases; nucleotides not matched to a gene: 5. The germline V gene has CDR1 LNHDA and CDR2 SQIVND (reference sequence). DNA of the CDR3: TGTGCCAGTAGTATATCAGCGGGGGGTGTCACAGATACGCAGTATTTT. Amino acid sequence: CASSISAGGVTDTQYF. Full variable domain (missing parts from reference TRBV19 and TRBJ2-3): DGGITQSPKYLFRKEGQNVTLSCEQNLNHDAMYWYRQDPGQGLRLIYYSQIVNDFQKGDIAEGYSVSREKKESFPLTVTSAQKNPTAFYLCASSISAGGVTDTQYFGPGTRLTVL.

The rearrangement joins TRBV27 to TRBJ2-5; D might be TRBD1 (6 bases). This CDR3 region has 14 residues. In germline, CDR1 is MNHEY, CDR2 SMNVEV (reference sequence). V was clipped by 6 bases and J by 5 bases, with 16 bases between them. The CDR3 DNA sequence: TGTGCCAGCAGACCACGCAGGGGATTGGAGACCCAGTACTTC. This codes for CASRPRRGLETQYF.

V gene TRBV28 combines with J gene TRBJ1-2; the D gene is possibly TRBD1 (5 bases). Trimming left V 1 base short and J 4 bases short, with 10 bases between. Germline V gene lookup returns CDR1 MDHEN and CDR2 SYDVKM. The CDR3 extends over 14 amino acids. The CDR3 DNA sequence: TGTGCCAGCAGTTTATTCGGAGGGGCCTATGGCTACACCTTC. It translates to CASSLFGGAYGYTF.

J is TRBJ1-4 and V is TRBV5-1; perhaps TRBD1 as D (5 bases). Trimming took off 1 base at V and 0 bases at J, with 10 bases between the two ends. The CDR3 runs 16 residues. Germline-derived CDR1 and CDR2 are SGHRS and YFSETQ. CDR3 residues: CASSLSTVSTNEKLFF. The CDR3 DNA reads TGCGCCAGCAGCTTGTCGACAGTCTCAACTAATGAAAAACTGTTTTTT.

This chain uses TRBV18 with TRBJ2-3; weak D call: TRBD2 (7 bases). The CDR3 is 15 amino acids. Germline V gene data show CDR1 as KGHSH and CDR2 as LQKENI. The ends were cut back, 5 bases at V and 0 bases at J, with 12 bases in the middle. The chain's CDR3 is CASSTGGHSTDTQYF. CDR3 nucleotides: TGTGCCAGCTCAACGGGGGGCCATAGCACAGATACGCAGTATTTT.

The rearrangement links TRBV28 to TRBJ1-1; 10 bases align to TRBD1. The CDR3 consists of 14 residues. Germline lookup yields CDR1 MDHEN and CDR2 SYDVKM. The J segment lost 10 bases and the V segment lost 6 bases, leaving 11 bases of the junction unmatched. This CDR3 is CASSTDRGQVGAFF. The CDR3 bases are TGTGCCAGCAGCACCGACAGGGGGCAAGTCGGAGCTTTCTTT.

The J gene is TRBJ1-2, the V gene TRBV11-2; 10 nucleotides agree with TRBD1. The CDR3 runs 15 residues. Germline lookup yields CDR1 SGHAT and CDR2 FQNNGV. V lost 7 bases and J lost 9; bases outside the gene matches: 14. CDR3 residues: CASTRFRQGARSYTF. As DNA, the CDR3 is TGTGCCAGCACTCGGTTCCGACAGGGGGCGCGGAGCTACACCTTC.

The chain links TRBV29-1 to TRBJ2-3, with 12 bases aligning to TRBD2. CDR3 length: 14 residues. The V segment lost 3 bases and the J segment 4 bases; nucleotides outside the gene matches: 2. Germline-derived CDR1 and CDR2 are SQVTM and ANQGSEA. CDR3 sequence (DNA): TGCAGCGTTGATCTAGCGGGGGGGCCAGATACGCAGTATTTT. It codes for CSVDLAGGPDTQYF.

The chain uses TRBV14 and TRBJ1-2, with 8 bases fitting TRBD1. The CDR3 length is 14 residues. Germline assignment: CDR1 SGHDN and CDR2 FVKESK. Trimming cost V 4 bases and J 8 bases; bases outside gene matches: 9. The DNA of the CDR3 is TGTGCCAGCAGCCTCTCCGGGACAGGATCCGGCTACACCTTC. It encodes CASSLSGTGSGYTF.

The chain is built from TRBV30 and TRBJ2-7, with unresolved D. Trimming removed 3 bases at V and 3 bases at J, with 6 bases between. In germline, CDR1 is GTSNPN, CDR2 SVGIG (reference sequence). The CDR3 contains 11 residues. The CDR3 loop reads CAWSPDYEQYF. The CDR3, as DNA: TGTGCCTGGAGCCCAGACTACGAGCAGTACTTC. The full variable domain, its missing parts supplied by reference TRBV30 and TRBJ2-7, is SQTIHQWPATLVQPVGSPLSLECTVEGTSNPNLYWYRQAAGRGLQLLFYSVGIGQISSEVPQNLSASRPQDRQFILSSKKLLLSDSGFYLCAWSPDYEQYFGPGTRLTVT.

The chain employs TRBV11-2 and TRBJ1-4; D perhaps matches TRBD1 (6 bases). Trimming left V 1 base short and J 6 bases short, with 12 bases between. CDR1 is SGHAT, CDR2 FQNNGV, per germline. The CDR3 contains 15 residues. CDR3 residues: CASSLAWGRYEKLFF. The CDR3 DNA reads TGTGCCAGCAGCTTAGCCTGGGGGCGTTATGAAAAACTGTTTTTT.

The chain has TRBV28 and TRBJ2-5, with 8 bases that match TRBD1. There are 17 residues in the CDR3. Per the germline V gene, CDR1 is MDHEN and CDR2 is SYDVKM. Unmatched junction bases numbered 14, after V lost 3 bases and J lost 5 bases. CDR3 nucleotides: TGTGCCAGCAGTTTTCCCGAACAGACAGGGGCTAGGGAGACCCAGTACTTC. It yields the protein CASSFPEQTGARETQYF. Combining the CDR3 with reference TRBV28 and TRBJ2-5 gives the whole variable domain DVKVTQSSRYLVKRTGEKVFLECVQDMDHENMFWYRQDPGLGLRLIYFSYDVKMKEKGDIPEGYSVSREKKERFSLILESASTNQTSMYLCASSFPEQTGARETQYFGPGTRLLVL.

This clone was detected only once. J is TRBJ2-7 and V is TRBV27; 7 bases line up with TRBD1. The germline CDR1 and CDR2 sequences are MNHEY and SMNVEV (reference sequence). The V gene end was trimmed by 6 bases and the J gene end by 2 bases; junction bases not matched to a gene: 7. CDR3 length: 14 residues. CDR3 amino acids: CASSGTVLPYEQYF. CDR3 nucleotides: TGTGCCAGCAGCGGGACAGTCCTACCCTACGAGCAGTACTTC.

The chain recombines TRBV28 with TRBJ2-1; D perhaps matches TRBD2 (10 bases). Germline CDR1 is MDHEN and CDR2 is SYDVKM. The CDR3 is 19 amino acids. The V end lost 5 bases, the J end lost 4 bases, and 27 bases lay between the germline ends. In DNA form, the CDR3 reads TGTGCCAGCAGTCCCCACGACAGGGGGGGACTAGCGAGTTACAATGAGCAGTTCTTC. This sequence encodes CASSPHDRGGLASYNEQFF. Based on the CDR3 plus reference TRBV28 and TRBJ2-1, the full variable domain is DVKVTQSSRYLVKRTGEKVFLECVQDMDHENMFWYRQDPGLGLRLIYFSYDVKMKEKGDIPEGYSVSREKKERFSLILESASTNQTSMYLCASSPHDRGGLASYNEQFFGPGTRLTVL.

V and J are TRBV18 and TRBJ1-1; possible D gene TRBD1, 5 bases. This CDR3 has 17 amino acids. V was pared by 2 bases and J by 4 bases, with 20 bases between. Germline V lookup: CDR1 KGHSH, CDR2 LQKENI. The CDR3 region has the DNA TGTGCCAGCTCACCATCAAACCCGGACATGATGAGCACTGAAGCTTTCTTT. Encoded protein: CASSPSNPDMMSTEAFF.

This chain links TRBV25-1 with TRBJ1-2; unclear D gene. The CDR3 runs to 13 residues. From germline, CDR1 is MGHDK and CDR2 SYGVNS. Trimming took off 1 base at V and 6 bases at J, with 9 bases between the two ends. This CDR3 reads CASSEFSRDGYTF. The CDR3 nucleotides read TGTGCCAGCAGTGAATTTAGCAGAGATGGCTACACCTTC.

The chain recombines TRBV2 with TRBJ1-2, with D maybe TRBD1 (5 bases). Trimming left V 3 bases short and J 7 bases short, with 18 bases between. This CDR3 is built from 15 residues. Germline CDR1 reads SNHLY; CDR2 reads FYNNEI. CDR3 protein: CASSDGWQGGGGYTF. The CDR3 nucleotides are TGTGCCAGCAGTGATGGGTGGCAGGGAGGAGGTGGCTACACCTTC.

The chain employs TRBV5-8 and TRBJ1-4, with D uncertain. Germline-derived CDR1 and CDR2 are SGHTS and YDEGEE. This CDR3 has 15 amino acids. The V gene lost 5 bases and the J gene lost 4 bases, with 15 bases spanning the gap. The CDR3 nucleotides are TGTGCCAGCAGTCTGTTGTGGCAGATTAATGAAAAACTGTTTTTT. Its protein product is CASSLLWQINEKLFF.